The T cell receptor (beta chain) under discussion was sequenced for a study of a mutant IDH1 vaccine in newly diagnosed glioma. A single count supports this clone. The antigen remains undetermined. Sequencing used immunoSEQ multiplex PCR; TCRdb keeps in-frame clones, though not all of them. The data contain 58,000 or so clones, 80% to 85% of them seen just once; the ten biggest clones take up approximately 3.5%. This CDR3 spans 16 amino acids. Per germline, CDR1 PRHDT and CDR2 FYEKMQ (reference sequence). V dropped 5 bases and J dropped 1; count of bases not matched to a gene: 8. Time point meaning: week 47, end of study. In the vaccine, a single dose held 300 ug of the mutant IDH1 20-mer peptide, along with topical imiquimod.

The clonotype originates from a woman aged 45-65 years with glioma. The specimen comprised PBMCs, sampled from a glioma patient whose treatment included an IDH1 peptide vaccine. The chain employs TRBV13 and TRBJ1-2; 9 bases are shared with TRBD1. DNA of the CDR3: TGTGCCAGCAGCGTCCGTCGGACAGGGGTTAACTATGGCTACACCTTC. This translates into CASSVRRTGVNYGYTF.